The 22 T cell receptor beta chains given below trace back to one sample, sequenced in a study of cytomegalovirus exposure and HLA in healthy donors. The PCR made use of 60 Vbeta and 13 Jbeta primers. The repertoire was sequenced with immunoSEQ multiplex PCR; TCRdb's copy has only in-frame clones and lacks some. The top ten clones hold about 1.8% of a sample with under 200,000 clones, around 84% of them seen once. Material: PBMCs. The receptors shown here come from a woman aged 18-29 years in good health and CMV-seronegative.

A few counts support this clone. The chain links TRBV6-1 to TRBJ2-7; 12 bases line up with TRBD2. This CDR3 contains 14 residues. V lost 6 bases and J lost 6; bases outside the gene matches: 6. The germline gives CDR1 MNHNS, CDR2 SASEGT. CDR3 bases: TGTGCCAGCAGCGCACTAGCGGGAGGCTCCGAGCAGTACTTC. Translating it yields CASSALAGGSEQYF.

The chain employs TRBV21-1 and TRBJ2-7; the table's D gene call, TRBD2, was not cross checked with the DNA. TRBV21-1 is labeled a pseudogene. This CDR3 has 16 amino acids. The CDR3 nucleotides are TGTGCCAGCAGCACCGCGGGAGATCTAGTGGGGGGCGAGCAGTACGTC. Its translation: CASSTAGDLVGGEQYV.

The J gene is TRBJ2-5, the V gene TRBV12-2; the table's D call of TRBD2 was not tested on the DNA. TRBV12-2 is a recognized pseudogene. The CDR3 sequence is 20 residues long. The CDR3 DNA reads TGTGCAAGTCGCTTAAGCCCGCCAGGACTAGCGGGAGTGAGGGCAGAGACCCAGTACTTC. Translation: CASRLSPPGLAGVRAETQYF.

J is TRBJ2-5 and V is TRBV11-2, with D tentatively TRBD2 (6 bases). Trimming cost V 5 bases and J 5 bases, with 21 bases left between them. Per germline, CDR1 SGHAT and CDR2 FQNNGV. CDR3 length equals 16 residues. CDR3 in amino acids: CASSQRSPGAMETQYF. CDR3 sequence (DNA): TGTGCCAGCAGCCAAAGATCGCCGGGAGCGATGGAGACCCAGTACTTC.

The rearrangement links TRBV9 to TRBJ1-4, with TRBD1 matching 8 bases. CDR1 and CDR2 (germline): SGDLS, YYNGEE. V dropped 4 bases and J dropped 3; count of bases not matched to a gene: 14. The CDR3 has 18 residues. The CDR3 bases are TGTGCCAGCAGCCCAGACAGGGGATGGGGTGCGGCTAATGAAAAACTGTTTTTT. This sequence encodes CASSPDRGWGAANEKLFF.

The gene calls are TRBV30 and TRBJ1-2, with D unresolved. The CDR3 totals 14 residues. CDR1 is GTSNPN, CDR2 SVGIG, per germline (reference sequence). With 0 bases removed from V and 9 bases from J, the gap between germline ends came to 17 bases. For the CDR3, the DNA is TGTGCCTGGAGTGTAAGAGGTCCTGTCCCTAGCTACACCTTC. This encodes CAWSVRGPVPSYTF.

The V and J genes are TRBV27 and TRBJ1-2, with 9 bases matching TRBD1. The CDR3 runs 14 residues. In germline, CDR1 is MNHEY, CDR2 SMNVEV (reference sequence). V dropped 2 bases and J dropped 6; count of bases not matched to a gene: 4. This chain's CDR3 is CASSLGTGLHGYTF. The CDR3 nucleotides are TGTGCCAGCAGTTTAGGGACAGGGTTACATGGCTACACCTTC.

The V gene is TRBV7-2, the J gene TRBJ2-3; 7 bases fit TRBD1. CDR3 length: 13 residues. The V segment lost 6 bases and the J segment 7 bases; nucleotides outside the gene matches: 7. CDR1 and CDR2 (germline): SGHTA, FQGNSA. CDR3 sequence reads: CASRPTGDNTQYF. The CDR3, as DNA: TGTGCCAGCAGGCCTACAGGGGACAATACGCAGTATTTT.

With regard to this clone: At one end, the junction sequence differs from germline, possibly due to a read error. The chain employs TRBV28 and TRBJ2-5, with 8 positions matching TRBD1. The germline gives CDR1 MDHEN, CDR2 SYDVKM. This CDR3 has 13 amino acids. Written as DNA, the CDR3 is TGTGCCAGCAGCACTCCCGGGACAGGAACCTACCACTTC. Encoded protein: CASSTPGTGTYHF.

The chain recombines TRBV15 with TRBJ1-2; 7 positions match TRBD1. Germline CDR1 LNHNV, CDR2 YYDKDF (reference sequence). Trimming cost V 5 bases and J 8 bases; bases outside gene matches: 11. The CDR3 spans 14 residues. Written as DNA, the CDR3 is TGTGCCACCAGCGTGGGACAGTCCCTGGGGGGCTACACCTTC. Protein: CATSVGQSLGGYTF. The full variable domain, completed using reference TRBV15 and TRBJ1-2, is DAMVIQNPRYQVTQFGKPVTLSCSQTLNHNVMYWYQQKSSQAPKLLFHYYDKDFNNEADTPDNFQSRRPNTSFCFLDIRSPGLGDTAMYLCATSVGQSLGGYTFGSGTRLTVV.

CDR3 nucleotide sequence: TGTGCCTGGGCCGACGGGCAAGAGACCCAGTACTTC. This translates into CAWADGQETQYF. The chain recombines TRBV30 with TRBJ2-5; no firm D call. The CDR3 sequence is 12 residues long. Per germline, CDR1 GTSNPN and CDR2 SVGIG (reference sequence). V lost 5 bases, J lost 2 bases, and 9 bases lay in between.

In DNA form, the CDR3 reads TGCGCCAGCACCGGGAACACTAATGAAAAACTGTTTTTT. It codes for CASTGNTNEKLFF. The chain couples TRBV5-1 to TRBJ1-4, with D hard to call. The V end lost 6 bases, the J end lost 2 bases, and 8 bases lay between the germline ends. The CDR3 consists of 13 residues. Germline V gives CDR1 SGHRS, CDR2 YFSETQ.

This sequence joins TRBV30 and TRBJ2-5; D is unresolved. The length of the CDR3 is 12 residues. Germline V gives CDR1 GTSNPN, CDR2 SVGIG (reference sequence). V shed 3 bases and J shed 4 bases, with 9 bases lying between them. The CDR3 DNA reads TGTGCCTGGAGCGGTCCACCAGAGACCCAGTACTTC. Amino acid sequence: CAWSGPPETQYF.

This clone is categorized as medium-sized (0.01 to 0.1%). The V call is TRBV6-1, the J call TRBJ2-3; possibly TRBD1 for D (6 bases). Germline V gene data show CDR1 as MNHNS and CDR2 as SASEGT. V was pared by 1 base and J by 1 base, with 12 bases between. The CDR3 runs 16 residues. In DNA form, the CDR3 reads TGTGCCAGCAGTGAAGTTGGGGGCCATGGCACAGATACGCAGTATTTT. It is translated as CASSEVGGHGTDTQYF.

The chain uses TRBV5-1 and TRBJ1-2; D is perhaps TRBD1 (6 bases). Germline V gene sequence: CDR1 SGHRS, CDR2 YFSETQ. This CDR3 has 18 residues. Trimming took off 1 base at V and 2 bases at J, with 21 bases between the two ends. For the CDR3, the DNA is TGCGCCAGCAGCTTGAGAGGACAGCCCCACTCCAGCAACTATGGCTACACCTTC. As protein: CASSLRGQPHSSNYGYTF.

J is TRBJ2-1 and V is TRBV7-2, with 9 nucleotides matching TRBD2. The CDR3 contains 17 residues. Trimming removed 1 base from V and 5 bases from J; junction bases left unmatched: 9. The germline CDR1 and CDR2 sequences are SGHTA and FQGNSA. This CDR3 is CASSLEALAGVHNEQFF. The CDR3 region has the DNA TGTGCCAGCAGCTTAGAGGCCTTAGCGGGAGTCCACAATGAGCAGTTCTTC.

V usage is TRBV6-5 and J usage is TRBJ1-3; 9 bases align to TRBD1. With 8 bases clipped from V and 8 bases from J, the junction kept 10 bases outside the gene matches. This CDR3 is 14 amino acids long. The germline CDR1 and CDR2 sequences are MNHEY and SVGAGI. CDR3 DNA: TGTGCCAGCGCCAACAGGGGGCTAGCAGACACCATATATTTT. Translating it yields CASANRGLADTIYF.

The rearrangement links TRBV5-1 to TRBJ1-3; D is unresolved. From germline, CDR1 is SGHRS and CDR2 YFSETQ. The CDR3 has 16 residues. The V end lost 7 bases, the J end lost 0 bases, and 17 bases lay between the germline ends. This CDR3 is CASSRHGWSSGNTIYF. The CDR3 nucleotides read TGCGCCAGCTCTAGGCACGGCTGGAGCTCTGGAAACACCATATATTTT.

This clone was seen more than once but under ten times. The rearrangement links TRBV6-5 to TRBJ1-2; unclear D gene. Trimming pared 1 base from V and 4 bases from J, leaving 4 bases between. The CDR3 length is 12 residues. Germline CDR1 MNHEY, CDR2 SVGAGI. This CDR3 is CASSYYGYGYTF. The DNA of the CDR3 is TGTGCCAGCAGTTACTACGGCTATGGCTACACCTTC.

The chain employs TRBV27 and TRBJ1-4; 9 positions match TRBD1. The CDR3 consists of 15 residues. Unmatched junction bases numbered 7, after V lost 6 bases and J lost 5 bases. Germline loops: CDR1 MNHEY, CDR2 SMNVEV (reference sequence). CDR3 sequence (DNA): TGTGCCAGCAGGGGATGGGGGACAGGGAATGAAAAACTGTTTTTT. Its translation: CASRGWGTGNEKLFF. Using reference TRBV27 and TRBJ1-4 for the parts outside the CDR3, the full variable domain is EAQVTQNPRYLITVTGKKLTVTCSQNMNHEYMSWYRQDPGLGLRQIYYSMNVEVTDKGDVPEGYKVSRKEKRNFPLILESPSPNQTSLYFCASRGWGTGNEKLFFGSGTQLSVL.

The J gene is TRBJ2-2, the V gene TRBV11-3, with D unclear. The CDR3 is 12 residues long. Germline V lookup: CDR1 SGHNT, CDR2 YENEEA. V lost 3 bases and J 7 bases, leaving 6 bases between the germline ends. The CDR3 spells CASSFRSGELFF. Here the CDR3 DNA reads TGTGCCAGCAGCTTTAGAAGCGGGGAGCTGTTTTTT.

The CDR3 DNA is TGTGCCTGGGGGGACAAACCAGACAATGAGCAGTTCTTC. This sequence encodes CAWGDKPDNEQFF. V is TRBV30 and J is TRBJ2-1, with D possibly TRBD1 on 6 matching bases. The CDR3 has 13 amino acids. The V end was cut by 5 bases, the J end by 5 bases, with 13 bases between. Germline CDR1 reads GTSNPN; CDR2 reads SVGIG (reference sequence). Supplemented by reference TRBV30 and TRBJ2-1, the full variable domain reads SQTIHQWPATLVQPVGSPLSLECTVEGTSNPNLYWYRQAAGRGLQLLFYSVGIGQISSEVPQNLSASRPQDRQFILSSKKLLLSDSGFYLCAWGDKPDNEQFFGPGTRLTVL.